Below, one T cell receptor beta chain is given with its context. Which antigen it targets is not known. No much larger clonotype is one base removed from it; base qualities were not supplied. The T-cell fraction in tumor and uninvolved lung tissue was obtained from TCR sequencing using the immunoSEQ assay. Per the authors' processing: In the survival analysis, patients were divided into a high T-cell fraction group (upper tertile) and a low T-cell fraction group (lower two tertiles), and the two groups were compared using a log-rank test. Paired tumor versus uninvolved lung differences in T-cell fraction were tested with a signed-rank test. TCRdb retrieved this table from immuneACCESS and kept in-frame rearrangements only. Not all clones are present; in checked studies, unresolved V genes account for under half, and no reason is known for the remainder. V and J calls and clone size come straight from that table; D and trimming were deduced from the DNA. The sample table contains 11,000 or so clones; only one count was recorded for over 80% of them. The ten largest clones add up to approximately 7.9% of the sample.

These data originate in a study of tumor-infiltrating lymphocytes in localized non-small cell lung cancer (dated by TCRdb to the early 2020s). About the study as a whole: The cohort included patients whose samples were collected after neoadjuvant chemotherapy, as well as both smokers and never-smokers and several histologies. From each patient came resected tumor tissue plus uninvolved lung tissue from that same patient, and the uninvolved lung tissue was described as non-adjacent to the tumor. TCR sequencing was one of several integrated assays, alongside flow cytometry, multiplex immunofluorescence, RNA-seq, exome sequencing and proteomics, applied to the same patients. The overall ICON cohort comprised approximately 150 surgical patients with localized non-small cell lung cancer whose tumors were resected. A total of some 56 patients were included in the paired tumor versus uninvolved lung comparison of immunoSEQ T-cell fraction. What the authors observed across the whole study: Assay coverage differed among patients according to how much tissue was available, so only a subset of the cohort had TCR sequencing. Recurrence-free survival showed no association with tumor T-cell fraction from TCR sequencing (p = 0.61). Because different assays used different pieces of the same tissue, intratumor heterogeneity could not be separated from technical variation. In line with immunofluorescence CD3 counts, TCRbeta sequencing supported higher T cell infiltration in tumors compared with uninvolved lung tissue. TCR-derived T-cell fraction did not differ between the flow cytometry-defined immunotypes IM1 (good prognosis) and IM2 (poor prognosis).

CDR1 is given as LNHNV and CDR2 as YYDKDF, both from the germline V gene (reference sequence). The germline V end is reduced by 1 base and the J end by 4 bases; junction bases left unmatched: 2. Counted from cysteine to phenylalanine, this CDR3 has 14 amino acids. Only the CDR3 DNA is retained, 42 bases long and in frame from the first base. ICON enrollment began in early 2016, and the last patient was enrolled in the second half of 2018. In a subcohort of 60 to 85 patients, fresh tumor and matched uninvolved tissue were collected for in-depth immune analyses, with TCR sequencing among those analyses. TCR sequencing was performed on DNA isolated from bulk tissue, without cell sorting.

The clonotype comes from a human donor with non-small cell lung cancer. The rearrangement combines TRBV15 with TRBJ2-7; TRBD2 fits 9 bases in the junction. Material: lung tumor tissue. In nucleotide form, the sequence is TGTGCCACCAGCAGAGGACTAGCGGTTTACGAGCAGTACTTC. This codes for CATSRGLAVYEQYF.